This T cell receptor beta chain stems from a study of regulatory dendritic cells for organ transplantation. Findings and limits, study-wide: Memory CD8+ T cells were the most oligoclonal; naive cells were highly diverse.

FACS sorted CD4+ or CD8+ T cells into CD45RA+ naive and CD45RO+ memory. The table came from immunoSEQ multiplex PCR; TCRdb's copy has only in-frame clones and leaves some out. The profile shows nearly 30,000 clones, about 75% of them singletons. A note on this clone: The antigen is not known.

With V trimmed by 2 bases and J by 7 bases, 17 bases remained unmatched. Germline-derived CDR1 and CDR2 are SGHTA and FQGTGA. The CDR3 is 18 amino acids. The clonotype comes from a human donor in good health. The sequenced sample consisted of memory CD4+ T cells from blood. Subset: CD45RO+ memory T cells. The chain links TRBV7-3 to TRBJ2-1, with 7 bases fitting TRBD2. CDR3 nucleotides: TGTGCCAGCAGCTTAGGTGGCCCGGGACTAAGATCTAGGAATGAGCAGTTCTTC. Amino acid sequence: CASSLGGPGLRSRNEQFF.